The present T cell receptor (beta chain) was sequenced within a study of identical twins. This clonotype has a count of ten or more. TCRdb re-analysed the 5' RACE reads in MiXCR, keeping a single row per CDR3 protein. The sample yields 500,000 or so distinct CDR3 sequences, about 13% seen once. The CDR3 extends over 13 amino acids. Per the germline V gene, CDR1 is KGHSH and CDR2 is LQKENI. Trimming stripped 5 bases from V and 2 bases from J, with 9 bases between. The same sample was also used in a study of yellow fever vaccine responses in identical twins.

The TCR sequence derives from a young woman in good health. Sample: CD4+ T cells sorted from blood. The chain combines TRBV18 with TRBJ2-5, with no clear D. The DNA for the CDR3 is TGTGCCAGCTCAAAGGTGGGACAAGAGACCCAGTACTTC. Translating gives CASSKVGQETQYF.